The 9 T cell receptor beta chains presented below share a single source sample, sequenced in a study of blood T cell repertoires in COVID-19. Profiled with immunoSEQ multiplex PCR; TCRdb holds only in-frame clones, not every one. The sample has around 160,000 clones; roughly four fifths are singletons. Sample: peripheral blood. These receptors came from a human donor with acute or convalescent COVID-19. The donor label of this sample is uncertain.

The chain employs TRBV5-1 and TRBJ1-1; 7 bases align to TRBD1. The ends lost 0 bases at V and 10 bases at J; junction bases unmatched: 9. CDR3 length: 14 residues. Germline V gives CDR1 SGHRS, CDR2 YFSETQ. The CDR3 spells CASSLASADRRAFF. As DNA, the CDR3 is TGCGCCAGCAGCTTGGCTTCGGCGGACAGGAGAGCTTTCTTT.

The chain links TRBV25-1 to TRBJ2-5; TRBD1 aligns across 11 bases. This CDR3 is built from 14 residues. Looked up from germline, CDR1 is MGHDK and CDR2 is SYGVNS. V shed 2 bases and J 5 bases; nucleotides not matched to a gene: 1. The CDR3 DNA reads TGTGCCAGCAGTGAAGGACAGGGGGCGGAGACCCAGTACTTC. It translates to CASSEGQGAETQYF.

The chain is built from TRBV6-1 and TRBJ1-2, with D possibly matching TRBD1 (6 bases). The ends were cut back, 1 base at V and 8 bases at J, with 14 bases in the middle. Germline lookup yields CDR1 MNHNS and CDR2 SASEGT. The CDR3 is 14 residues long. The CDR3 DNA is TGTGCCAGCAGTGAAGGGCGGGGGGCGCCCGGCTACACCTTC. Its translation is CASSEGRGAPGYTF.

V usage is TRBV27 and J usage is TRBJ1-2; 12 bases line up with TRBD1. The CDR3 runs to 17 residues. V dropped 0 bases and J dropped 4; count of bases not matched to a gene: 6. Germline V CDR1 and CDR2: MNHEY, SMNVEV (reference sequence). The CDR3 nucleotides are TGTGCCAGCAGTTTATCGGGACAGGGGGCTCCCTCCTATGGCTACACCTTC. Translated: CASSLSGQGAPSYGYTF.

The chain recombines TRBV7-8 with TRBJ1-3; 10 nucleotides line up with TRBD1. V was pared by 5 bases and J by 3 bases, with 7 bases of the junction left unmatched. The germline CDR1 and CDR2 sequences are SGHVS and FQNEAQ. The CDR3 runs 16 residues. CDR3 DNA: TGTGCCAGCAGCCCGACAGGGGGCAACATTGGAAACACCATATATTTT. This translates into CASSPTGGNIGNTIYF.

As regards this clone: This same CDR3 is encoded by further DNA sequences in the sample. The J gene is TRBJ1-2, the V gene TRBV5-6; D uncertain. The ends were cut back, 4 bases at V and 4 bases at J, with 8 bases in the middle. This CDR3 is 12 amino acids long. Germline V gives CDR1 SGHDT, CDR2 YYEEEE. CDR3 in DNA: TGTGCCAGCAGCCTGGAAGCCTATGGCTACACCTTC. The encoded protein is CASSLEAYGYTF.

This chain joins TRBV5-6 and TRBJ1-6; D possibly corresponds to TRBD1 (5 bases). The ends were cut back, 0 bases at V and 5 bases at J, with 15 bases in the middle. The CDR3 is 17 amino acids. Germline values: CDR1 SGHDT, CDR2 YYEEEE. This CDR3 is CASSLAFGGRHNSPLHF. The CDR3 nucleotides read TGTGCCAGCAGCTTGGCCTTTGGGGGGAGGCATAATTCACCCCTCCACTTT.

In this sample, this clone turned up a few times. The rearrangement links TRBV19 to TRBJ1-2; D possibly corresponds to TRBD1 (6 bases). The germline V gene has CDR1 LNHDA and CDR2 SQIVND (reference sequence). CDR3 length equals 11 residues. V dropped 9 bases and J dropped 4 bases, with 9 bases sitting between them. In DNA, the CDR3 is TGTGCCAGCCGGACAGCCTATGGCTACACCTTC. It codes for CASRTAYGYTF.

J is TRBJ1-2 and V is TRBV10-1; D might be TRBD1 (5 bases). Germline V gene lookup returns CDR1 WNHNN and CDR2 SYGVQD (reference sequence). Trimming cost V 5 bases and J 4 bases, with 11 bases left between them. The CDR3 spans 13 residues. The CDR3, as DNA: TGCGCCAGCAGTTCCCAGGGAGGCTATGGCTACACCTTC. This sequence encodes CASSSQGGYGYTF.